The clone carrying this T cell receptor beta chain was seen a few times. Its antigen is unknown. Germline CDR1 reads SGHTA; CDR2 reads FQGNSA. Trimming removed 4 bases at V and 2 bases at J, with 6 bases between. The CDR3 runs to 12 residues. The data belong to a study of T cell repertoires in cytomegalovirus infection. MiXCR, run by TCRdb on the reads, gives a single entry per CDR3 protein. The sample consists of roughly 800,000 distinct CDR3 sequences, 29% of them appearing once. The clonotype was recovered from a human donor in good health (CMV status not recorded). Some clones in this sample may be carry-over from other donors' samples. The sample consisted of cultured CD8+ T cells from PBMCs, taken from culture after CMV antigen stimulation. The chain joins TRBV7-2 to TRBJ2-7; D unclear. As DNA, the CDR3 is TGTGCCAGCAGCTCAACACCCTACGAGCAGTACTTC. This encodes CASSSTPYEQYF.